The 9 T cell receptor beta chains given below trace back to one sample, sequenced in a study of cytomegalovirus exposure and HLA in healthy donors. Primers included in the PCR were 60 Vbeta and 13 Jbeta primers. Measured with immunoSEQ multiplex PCR; TCRdb has only the in-frame clones, and not every one. The data show some 67,000 clones, around 80% seen once. Sequencing used PBMCs. The receptor source for this set is a man between 35 and 55 years old in good health and CMV-seronegative.

The chain couples TRBV5-5 to TRBJ2-3; tentative D call: TRBD2 (7 bases). The CDR3 totals 15 residues. V was trimmed by 4 bases and J by 3 bases, leaving 15 bases between them. Germline V gives CDR1 SGHKS, CDR2 YYEKEE (reference sequence). The CDR3 sequence is CASSGLGGRTDTQYF. The CDR3 DNA follows: TGTGCCAGCAGCGGACTAGGGGGGCGAACAGATACGCAGTATTTT.

The rearrangement joins TRBV5-4 to TRBJ1-2; 8 bases are a match to TRBD1. CDR1 and CDR2 (germline): SGHNT, YYREEE (reference sequence). V shed 2 bases and J 6 bases; nucleotides not matched to a gene: 6. This CDR3 has 14 residues. The CDR3 coding sequence is TGTGCCAGCAGCTTAGACAGGGGCGTAGATGGCTACACCTTC. Amino acid sequence: CASSLDRGVDGYTF.

This chain connects TRBV7-9 to TRBJ2-7, with D tentatively TRBD2 (6 bases). The CDR3 covers 16 residues. Deletions cut 5 bases from V and 0 bases from J, with 17 bases between. Germline CDR1 and CDR2: SEHNR and FQNEAQ (reference sequence). In DNA form, the CDR3 reads TGTGCCAGCAGCCGTCCGGAGGGCCCCCTCTCCTACGAGCAGTACTTC. Protein sequence: CASSRPEGPLSYEQYF. The full variable domain, rest sourced from reference TRBV7-9 and TRBJ2-7, is DTGVSQNPRHKITKRGQNVTFRCDPISEHNRLYWYRQTLGQGPEFLTYFQNEAQLEKSRLLSDRFSAERPKGSFSTLEIQRTEQGDSAMYLCASSRPEGPLSYEQYFGPGTRLTVT.

The chain couples TRBV16 to TRBJ2-1; 7 bases are shared with TRBD2. V dropped 4 bases and J dropped 8; count of bases not matched to a gene: 11. This CDR3 spans 15 amino acids. CDR1 and CDR2 from the germline V gene are KGHSY and FQNENV. Here the CDR3 reads CASSRTSAPGDEQFF. CDR3 DNA sequence: TGTGCCAGCAGCCGAACTAGCGCCCCCGGGGATGAGCAGTTCTTC.

This clone was seen once. The chain recombines TRBV28 with TRBJ2-7, with D uncertain. The CDR3 is 13 amino acids. Germline CDR1 is MDHEN and CDR2 is SYDVKM. Between the trimmed V and J ends, which lost 3 bases and 5 bases, there was a span of 11 bases. CDR3 loop: CASSFPGWDEQYF. The CDR3 DNA is TGTGCCAGCAGTTTCCCAGGCTGGGACGAGCAGTACTTC.

The table lists this clone with a few counts. The chain joins TRBV7-8 to TRBJ1-5; the match to TRBD1 covers 7 bases. V gave up 5 bases and J gave up 4 bases; unmatched junction bases: 8. Germline V gene lookup returns CDR1 SGHVS and CDR2 FQNEAQ. This CDR3 spans 15 amino acids. The DNA for the CDR3 is TGTGCCAGCAGCACAGGGGTGGGGCCGAATCAGCCCCAGCATTTT. This translates into CASSTGVGPNQPQHF.

The chain employs TRBV29-1 and TRBJ2-1; the D gene is possibly TRBD2 (6 bases). There are 12 residues in the CDR3. Germline V gives CDR1 SQVTM, CDR2 ANQGSEA. Trimming removed 5 bases from V and 6 bases from J, with 11 bases in between. CDR3 in DNA: TGCAGCGTTACCTCCGGGGGCAATGAGCAGTTCTTC. Its translation: CSVTSGGNEQFF.

This chain joins TRBV28 and TRBJ1-4, with a possible D match to TRBD1 (5 bases). CDR1 and CDR2 from the germline V gene are MDHEN and SYDVKM. There are 15 residues in the CDR3. V dropped 5 bases and J dropped 4 bases, with 14 bases sitting between them. This CDR3 reads CASSPEQVLNEKLFF. In nucleotides, the CDR3 is TGTGCCAGCAGTCCAGAACAGGTCCTTAATGAAAAACTGTTTTTT.

Concerning this clone: The junction departs from the called germline gene at one end, perhaps through a read error. CDR3 DNA: TGTGCCAGCGGCTTCCAGACCGGGGGGTACGAGCAGTACTTC. Translated: CASGFQTGGYEQYF. The chain joins TRBV7-2 to TRBJ2-7; TRBD2 matches 7 bases. The CDR3 has 14 amino acids. Per germline, CDR1 SGHTA and CDR2 FQGNSA.